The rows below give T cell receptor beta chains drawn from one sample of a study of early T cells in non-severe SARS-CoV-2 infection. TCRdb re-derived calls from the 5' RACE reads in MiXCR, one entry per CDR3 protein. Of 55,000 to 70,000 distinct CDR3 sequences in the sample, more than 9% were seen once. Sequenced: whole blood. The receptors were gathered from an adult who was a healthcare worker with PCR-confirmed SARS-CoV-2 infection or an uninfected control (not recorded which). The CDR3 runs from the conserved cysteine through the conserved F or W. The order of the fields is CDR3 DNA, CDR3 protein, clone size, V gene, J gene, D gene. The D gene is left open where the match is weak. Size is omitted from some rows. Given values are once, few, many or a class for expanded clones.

TGTGCCAGCAGCTTCGTGGGGCCCAAAAACATTCAGTACTTC	CASSFVGPKNIQYF	.	TRBV7-9	TRBJ2-4	.
TGTGCCAGTATCCCTAAAGAGAGACCGGTCCGCCATCAGCCCCAGCATTTT	CASIPKERPVRHQPQHF	many	TRBV6-1	TRBJ1-5	.
TGCGCCAGCAACGCTGAGGGGGGGCCCCTCGTCGAGCAGTACTTC	CASNAEGGPLVEQYF	few	TRBV4-3	TRBJ2-7	.
TGTGCCAGCAGCCAGATAACTGGCCCCTTGAACACTGAAGCTTTCTTT	CASSQITGPLNTEAFF	few	TRBV11-2	TRBJ1-1	.
TGCAGTGCTCTTACAGAGGACACTGAAGCTTTCTTT	CSALTEDTEAFF	.	TRBV20-1	TRBJ1-1	.
TGTGCCAGCAGTTATTTATACGAGCAGTACTTC	CASSYLYEQYF	.	TRBV6-2/TRBV6-3	TRBJ2-7	.
TGTGCCAGCAGGGAAGAAAGCGGTTCCTACAATGAGCAGTTCTTC	CASREESGSYNEQFF	many	TRBV6-1	TRBJ2-1	.
TGCGCCAGCAGCCCCCGAATTGTTGGGGATAATTCACCCCTCCACTTT	CASSPRIVGDNSPLHF	few	TRBV4-3	TRBJ1-6	.
TGTGCCAGCAGCCAAGTGGGGGGCGGGAGAGAGCAGTTCTTC	CASSQVGGGREQFF	few	TRBV3-1	TRBJ2-1	.
TGTGCCAGCAGTTTCGGAGATACGCAGTATTTT	CASSFGDTQYF	once	TRBV6-5	TRBJ2-3	.
TGTGCCAGCAGCTTAGACTGGACTAATGAAAAACTGTTTTTT	CASSLDWTNEKLFF	many	TRBV7-2	TRBJ1-4	.
TGTGCCAGCAGTTTTAGCGGGGGTACAGATACGCAGTATTTT	CASSFSGGTDTQYF	.	TRBV28	TRBJ2-3	TRBD2
TGTGCCAGCAGCCTGACTCGTATTGGGGGGGATACGCAGTATTTT	CASSLTRIGGDTQYF	.	TRBV7-9	TRBJ2-3	.
TGTGCCAGCAGCTTAGTAGGGACTAGCGGGGTCGATGAGCAGTTCTTC	CASSLVGTSGVDEQFF	.	TRBV11-3	TRBJ2-1	TRBD2
TGTGCCAGCAGCCGCATGGGACAGCACTATGGCTACACCTTC	CASSRMGQHYGYTF	few	TRBV7-9	TRBJ1-2	TRBD1
TGCAGTGCTAATAACCCGGGACAGGGTCCCTACGAGCAGTACTTC	CSANNPGQGPYEQYF	.	TRBV20-1	TRBJ2-7	TRBD1
TGTGCCAGCAGCGCCACTAGCCCCCCAGATACGCAGTATTTT	CASSATSPPDTQYF	.	TRBV9	TRBJ2-3	.
TGTGCCACCAGTGAATCGGGGGCTACTGCGACAGATACGCAGTATTTT	CATSESGATATDTQYF	few	TRBV24-1	TRBJ2-3	.
TGTGCCAGCAGCTTAGGGGGCGCAACCTACGAGCAGTACTTC	CASSLGGATYEQYF	few	TRBV11-3	TRBJ2-7	.
TGTGCCAGCAGCTTTTCACCGGGGACGCACACTGAAGCTTTCTTT	CASSFSPGTHTEAFF	.	TRBV7-8	TRBJ1-1	.
TGTGCCAGTAGCGGGGGCCGCTCCTACGAGCAGTACTTC	CASSGGRSYEQYF	many	TRBV19	TRBJ2-7	.
TGTGCCAGCAGCCTATTTGGGGGGGGCCCTCAAGAGACCCAGTACTTC	CASSLFGGGPQETQYF	few	TRBV11-2	TRBJ2-5	.
TGCAGTGCTTCGGGACAGGGGTTTGCTAATGAAAAACTGTTTTTT	CSASGQGFANEKLFF	many	TRBV20-1	TRBJ1-4	TRBD1
TGTGCCATCAGTGACAGGGGAGAATCCACTGAAGCTTTCTTT	CAISDRGESTEAFF	.	TRBV10-3	TRBJ1-1	.
TGCGCCAGCAGCTCGGACAGGGGGGGCGAGCAGTACTTC	CASSSDRGGEQYF	few	TRBV5-1	TRBJ2-7	TRBD1
TGTGCCAGCAGCTACACCGGGTTCTTC	CASSYTGFF	.	TRBV7-8	TRBJ2-1	.
TGTGCAAGTCGCTTACCACGACAGGATTCACCCCTCCACTTT	CASRLPRQDSPLHF	many	TRBV12-2	TRBJ1-6	.
TGTGCCTGGAGTGTACTTGGAGCTACTGAAGCTTTCTTT	CAWSVLGATEAFF	few	TRBV30	TRBJ1-1	.
TGTGCCAGCAGCTTGGACCCCAGATCGGACTACGAGCAGTACTTC	CASSLDPRSDYEQYF	few	TRBV5-8	TRBJ2-7	.
TGCGCCAGCAGCCAAGTAGTCGGGGACCGTGGCGGCTACACCTTC	CASSQVVGDRGGYTF	many	TRBV4-3	TRBJ1-2	.
TGTGCCAGCAGCTTCGCACTAGGTGGGGAGGAGACCCAGTACTTC	CASSFALGGEETQYF	.	TRBV11-2	TRBJ2-5	.
TGTGCCAGCAGCTTAGGGTCAGGTGGGCAGTATTTT	CASSLGSGGQYF	.	TRBV11-2	TRBJ2-3	.
TGCAGTGCTACCGGGACAGCCAATTCACCCCTCCACTTT	CSATGTANSPLHF	many	TRBV20-1	TRBJ1-6	TRBD1
TGTGCCAGCAGTGAAACGGGGGACCCCTACAATGAGCAGTTCTTC	CASSETGDPYNEQFF	many	TRBV6-1	TRBJ2-1	.
TGTGCCACCAGTGATTTGGGGCCAAAGTGGCCAGGCGACACTGAAGCTTTCTTT	CATSDLGPKWPGDTEAFF	many	TRBV24-1	TRBJ1-1	.
TGTGCCAGCAGCACGGGACTAGCGGGGGCCAATGAGCAGTTCTTC	CASSTGLAGANEQFF	many	TRBV11-2	TRBJ2-1	TRBD2
TGTGCCAGCAGCTTCTGGGATCTTAGCGGGGGAGGTGAGCAGTTCTTC	CASSFWDLSGGGEQFF	.	TRBV9	TRBJ2-1	TRBD2
TGTGCCAGCAGTTACACCCCGCGTCAAGATGGCTACACCTTC	CASSYTPRQDGYTF	.	TRBV6-2/TRBV6-3	TRBJ1-2	.
TGTGCCAGCAGTGAAGTGGGGAACACTGAAGCTTTCTTT	CASSEVGNTEAFF	few	TRBV6-1	TRBJ1-1	.
TGCGCCAGCAGCGTTTGGGGACAGGGAAGAGATGAGCAGTTCTTC	CASSVWGQGRDEQFF	many	TRBV5-1	TRBJ2-1	TRBD1
TGCAGTGCTAGTGTTACCCGAGGAGAGACCCAGTACTTC	CSASVTRGETQYF	few	TRBV20-1	TRBJ2-5	.
TGTGCCAGCAGTTACTCGGCCAGTAGCAATCAGCCCCAGCATTTT	CASSYSASSNQPQHF	many	TRBV6-6	TRBJ1-5	.
TGTGCCAGCAGTGAAAGGGGCTTAAATTCACCCCTCCACTTT	CASSERGLNSPLHF	once	TRBV2	TRBJ1-6	.
TGTGCCAGCAGCTTATTAGGGTACGGCGGTGGCTACACCTTC	CASSLLGYGGGYTF	many	TRBV7-9	TRBJ1-2	.
TGTGCCATCAGAGCGGACAGGGGGTTCGGCACAGATACGCAGTATTTT	CAIRADRGFGTDTQYF	.	TRBV10-3	TRBJ2-3	TRBD1
TGTGCCAGCAGCCAAGGGAACACTGAAGCTTTCTTT	CASSQGNTEAFF	many	TRBV3-1	TRBJ1-1	.
TGCAGTGCTAAAAGACCCGTCGGCGAGCAGTTCTTC	CSAKRPVGEQFF	.	TRBV20-1	TRBJ2-1	.
TGTGCCAGCACCGAAGAGGCGGGGGGCCCCTTGAACGAGCAGTACTTC	CASTEEAGGPLNEQYF	many	TRBV6-5	TRBJ2-7	TRBD2
TGTGCCAGCAGTCCATCTACTAGCGGGCCCCCCTACGAGCAGTACTTC	CASSPSTSGPPYEQYF	.	TRBV12-3/TRBV12-4	TRBJ2-7	TRBD2
TGTGCCAGCAGTGGGACAGGGGGCACAAACATTCAGTACTTC	CASSGTGGTNIQYF	once	TRBV2	TRBJ2-4	TRBD1
TGTGCCAGCAGTTACGGTAACGTCTGGAACACTGAAGCTTTCTTT	CASSYGNVWNTEAFF	few	TRBV6-2/TRBV6-3	TRBJ1-1	.
TGTGCCAGCAGCTTGGGACACTATGGCTACACCTTC	CASSLGHYGYTF	.	TRBV5-6	TRBJ1-2	.
TGCAGCGTTGTCGGAGTTTATGGCTACACCTTC	CSVVGVYGYTF	.	TRBV29-1	TRBJ1-2	.